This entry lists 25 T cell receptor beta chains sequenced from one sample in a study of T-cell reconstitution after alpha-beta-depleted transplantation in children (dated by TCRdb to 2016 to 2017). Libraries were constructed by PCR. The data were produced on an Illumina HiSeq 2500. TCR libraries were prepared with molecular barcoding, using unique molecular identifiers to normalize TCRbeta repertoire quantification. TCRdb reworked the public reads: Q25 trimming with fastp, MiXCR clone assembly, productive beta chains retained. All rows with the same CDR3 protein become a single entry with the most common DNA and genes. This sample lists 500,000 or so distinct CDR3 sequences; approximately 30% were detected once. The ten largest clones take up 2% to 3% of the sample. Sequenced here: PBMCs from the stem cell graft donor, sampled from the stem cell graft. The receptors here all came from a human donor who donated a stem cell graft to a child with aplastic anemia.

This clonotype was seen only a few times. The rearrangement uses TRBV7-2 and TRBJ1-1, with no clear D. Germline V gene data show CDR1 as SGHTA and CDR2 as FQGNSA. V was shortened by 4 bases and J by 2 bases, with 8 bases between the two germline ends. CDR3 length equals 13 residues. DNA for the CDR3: TGTGCCAGCAGCTCCAATATTAACACTGAAGCTTTCTTT. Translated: CASSSNINTEAFF.

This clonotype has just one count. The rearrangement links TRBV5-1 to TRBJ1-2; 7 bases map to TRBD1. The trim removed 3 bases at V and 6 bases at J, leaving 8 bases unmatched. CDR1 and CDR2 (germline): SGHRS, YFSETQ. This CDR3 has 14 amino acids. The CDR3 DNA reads TGCGCCAGCAGCTCTACAGGGGCCGGGGATGGCTACACCTTC. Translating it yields CASSSTGAGDGYTF.

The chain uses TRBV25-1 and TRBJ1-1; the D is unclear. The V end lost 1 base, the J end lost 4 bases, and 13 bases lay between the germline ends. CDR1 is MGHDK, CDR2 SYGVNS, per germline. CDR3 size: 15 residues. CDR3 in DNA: TGTGCCAGCAGTGAATGGAACAGTGTGGGCACTGAAGCTTTCTTT. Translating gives CASSEWNSVGTEAFF.

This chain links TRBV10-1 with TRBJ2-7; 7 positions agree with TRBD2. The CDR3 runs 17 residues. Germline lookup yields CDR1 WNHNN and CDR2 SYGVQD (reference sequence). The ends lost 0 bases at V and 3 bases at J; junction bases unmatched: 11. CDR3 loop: CASSESGPAGPYYEQYF. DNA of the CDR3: TGCGCCAGCAGTGAGTCGGGACCAGCGGGGCCCTACTACGAGCAGTACTTC.

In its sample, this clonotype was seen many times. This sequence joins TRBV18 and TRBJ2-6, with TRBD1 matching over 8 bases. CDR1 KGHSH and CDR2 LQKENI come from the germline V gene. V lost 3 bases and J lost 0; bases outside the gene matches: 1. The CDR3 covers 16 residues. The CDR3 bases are TGTGCCAGCTCACCGACAGGGGCCTCTGGGGCCAACGTCCTGACTTTC. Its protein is CASSPTGASGANVLTF.

The CDR3 DNA reads as TGCAGCGTTGTAGGTGGGCAGGGAAGAAACGAGCAGTACTTC. Its protein product is CSVVGGQGRNEQYF. The genes are TRBV29-1 and TRBJ2-7, with D perhaps matching TRBD1 (5 bases). The CDR3 has 14 residues. Germline V gives CDR1 SQVTM, CDR2 ANQGSEA. V lost 4 bases and J 5 bases, leaving 18 bases between the germline ends.

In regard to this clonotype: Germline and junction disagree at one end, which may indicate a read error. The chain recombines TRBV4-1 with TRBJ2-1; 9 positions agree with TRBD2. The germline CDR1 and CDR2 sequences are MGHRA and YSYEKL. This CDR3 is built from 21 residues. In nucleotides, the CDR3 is TGCGCCGGCAGCCAAGAAGTTCTAGCGGGAAGGTCAGGTCTATCCTACAATGAGCAGTTCTTC. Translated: CAGSQEVLAGRSGLSYNEQFF.

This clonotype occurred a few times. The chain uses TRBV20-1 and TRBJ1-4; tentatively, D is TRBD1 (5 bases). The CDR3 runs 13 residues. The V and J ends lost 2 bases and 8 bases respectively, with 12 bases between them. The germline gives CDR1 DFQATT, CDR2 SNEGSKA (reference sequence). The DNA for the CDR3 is TGCAGTGCTAGAACGGGGACGAGAGAAAAACTGTTTTTT. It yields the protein CSARTGTREKLFF.

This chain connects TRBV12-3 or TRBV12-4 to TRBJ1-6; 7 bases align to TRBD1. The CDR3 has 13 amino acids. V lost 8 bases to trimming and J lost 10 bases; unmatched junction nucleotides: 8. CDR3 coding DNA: TGTGCCAGCGGCCGACAGGGTTTCTCACCCCTCCACTTT. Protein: CASGRQGFSPLHF.

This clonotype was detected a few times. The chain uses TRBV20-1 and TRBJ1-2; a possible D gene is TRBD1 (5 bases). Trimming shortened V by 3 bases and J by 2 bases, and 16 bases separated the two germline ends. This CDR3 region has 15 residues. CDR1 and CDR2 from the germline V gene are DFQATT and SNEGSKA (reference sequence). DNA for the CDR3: TGCAGTGCTAGTGGGGGTGAAGGCCCCAACTATGGCTACACCTTC. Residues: CSASGGEGPNYGYTF.

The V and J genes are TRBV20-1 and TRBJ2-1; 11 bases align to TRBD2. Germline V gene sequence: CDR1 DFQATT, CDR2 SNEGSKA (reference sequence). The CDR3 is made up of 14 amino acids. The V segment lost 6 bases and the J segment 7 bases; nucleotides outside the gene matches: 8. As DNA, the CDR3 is TGCAGTGCCGTAACTAGCGGGAGCGGGAATGAGCAGTTCTTC. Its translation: CSAVTSGSGNEQFF.

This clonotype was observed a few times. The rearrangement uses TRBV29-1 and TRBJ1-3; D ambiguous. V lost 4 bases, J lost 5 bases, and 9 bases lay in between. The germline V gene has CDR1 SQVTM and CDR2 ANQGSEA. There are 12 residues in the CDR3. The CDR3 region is CSVGGSRNTIYF. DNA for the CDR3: TGCAGCGTTGGCGGAAGCCGAAACACCATATATTTT.

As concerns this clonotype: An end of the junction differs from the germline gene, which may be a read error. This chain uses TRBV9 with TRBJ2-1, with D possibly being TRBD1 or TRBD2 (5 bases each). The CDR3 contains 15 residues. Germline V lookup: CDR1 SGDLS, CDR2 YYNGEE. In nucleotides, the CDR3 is TGTGCCAGCAGCGTAGCGGGGACCGAGGGCAATAAGCAGTTCTTC. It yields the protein CASSVAGTEGNKQFF.

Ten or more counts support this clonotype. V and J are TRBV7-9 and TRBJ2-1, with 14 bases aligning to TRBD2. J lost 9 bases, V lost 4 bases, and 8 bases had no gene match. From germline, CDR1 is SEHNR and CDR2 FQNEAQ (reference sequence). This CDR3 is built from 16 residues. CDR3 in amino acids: CASSWPGLAGVREQFF. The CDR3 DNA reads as TGTGCCAGCAGCTGGCCGGGACTAGCGGGAGTACGTGAGCAGTTCTTC.

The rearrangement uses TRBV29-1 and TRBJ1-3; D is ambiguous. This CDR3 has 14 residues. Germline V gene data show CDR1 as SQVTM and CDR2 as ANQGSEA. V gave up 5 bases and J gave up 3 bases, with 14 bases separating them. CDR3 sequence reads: CSVWTGANGNTIYF. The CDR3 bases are TGCAGCGTTTGGACGGGCGCAAATGGAAACACCATATATTTT.

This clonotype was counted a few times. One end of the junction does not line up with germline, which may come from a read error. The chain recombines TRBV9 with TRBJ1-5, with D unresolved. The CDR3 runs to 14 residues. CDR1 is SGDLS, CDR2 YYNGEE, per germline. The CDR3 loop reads CASSVGPGDQPQHF. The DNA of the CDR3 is TGTGCCAGCAGTGTAGGGCCCGGCGATCAGCCCCAGCATTTT.

CDR3 loop: CASSSAASGSKNEQFF. The DNA of the CDR3 is TGTGCCAGCAGTTCTGCCGCTAGCGGGAGTAAGAATGAGCAGTTCTTC. This chain uses TRBV28 with TRBJ2-1, with TRBD2 matching 10 bases. V shed 4 bases and J 7 bases; nucleotides not matched to a gene: 10. The CDR3 runs to 16 residues. Germline-derived CDR1 and CDR2 are MDHEN and SYDVKM. Together with reference TRBV28 and TRBJ2-1, the CDR3 gives the full variable domain: DVKVTQSSRYLVKRTGEKVFLECVQDMDHENMFWYRQDPGLGLRLIYFSYDVKMKEKGDIPEGYSVSREKKERFSLILESASTNQTSMYLCASSSAASGSKNEQFFGPGTRLTVL.

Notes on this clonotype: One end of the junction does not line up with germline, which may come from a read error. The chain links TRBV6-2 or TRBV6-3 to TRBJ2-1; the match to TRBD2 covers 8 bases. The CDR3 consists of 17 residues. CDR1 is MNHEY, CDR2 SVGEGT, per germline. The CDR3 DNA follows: TGTGCCAGCAGTAGATATCGTCTAGCGGGCTCCTACACTGAGCAGTTCTTC. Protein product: CASSRYRLAGSYTEQFF.

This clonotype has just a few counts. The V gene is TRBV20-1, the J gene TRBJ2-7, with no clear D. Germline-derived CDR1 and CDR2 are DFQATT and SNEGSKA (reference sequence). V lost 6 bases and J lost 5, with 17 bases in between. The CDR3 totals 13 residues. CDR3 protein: CSADGVSRNEQYF. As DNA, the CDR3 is TGCAGTGCCGACGGAGTTAGCCGGAACGAGCAGTACTTC.

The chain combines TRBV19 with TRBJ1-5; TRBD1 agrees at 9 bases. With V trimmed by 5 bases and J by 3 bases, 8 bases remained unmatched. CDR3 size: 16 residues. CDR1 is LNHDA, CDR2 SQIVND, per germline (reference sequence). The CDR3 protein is CASSQLDRGNNQPQHF. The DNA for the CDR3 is TGTGCCAGTAGTCAACTAGACAGGGGGAACAATCAGCCCCAGCATTTT. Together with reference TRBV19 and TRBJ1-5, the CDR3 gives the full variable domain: DGGITQSPKYLFRKEGQNVTLSCEQNLNHDAMYWYRQDPGQGLRLIYYSQIVNDFQKGDIAEGYSVSREKKESFPLTVTSAQKNPTAFYLCASSQLDRGNNQPQHFGDGTRLSIL.

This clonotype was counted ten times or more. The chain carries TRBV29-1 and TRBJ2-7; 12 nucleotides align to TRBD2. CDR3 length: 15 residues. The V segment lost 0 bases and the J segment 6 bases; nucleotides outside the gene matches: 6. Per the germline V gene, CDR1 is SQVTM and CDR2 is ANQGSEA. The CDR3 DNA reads TGCAGCGTTGAAGAAACTAGCGGGAGGTCATCCGAGCAGTACTTC. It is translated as CSVEETSGRSSEQYF.

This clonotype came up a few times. The CDR3 reads CSVEDWTGPSYGYTF. The CDR3 nucleotides are TGCAGCGTTGAAGATTGGACAGGTCCCTCCTATGGCTACACCTTC. This chain uses TRBV29-1 with TRBJ1-2, with TRBD1 identical over 7 bases. Germline loops: CDR1 SQVTM, CDR2 ANQGSEA. This CDR3 spans 15 amino acids. The J segment lost 4 bases and the V segment lost 0 bases, leaving 8 bases of the junction unmatched.

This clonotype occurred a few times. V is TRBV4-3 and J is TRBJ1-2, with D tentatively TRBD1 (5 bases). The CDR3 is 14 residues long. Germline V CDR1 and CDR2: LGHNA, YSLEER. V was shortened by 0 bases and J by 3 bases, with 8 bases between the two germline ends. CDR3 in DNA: TGCGCCAGCAGCCAAGAAAGGGGAGACTATGGCTACACCTTC. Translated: CASSQERGDYGYTF.

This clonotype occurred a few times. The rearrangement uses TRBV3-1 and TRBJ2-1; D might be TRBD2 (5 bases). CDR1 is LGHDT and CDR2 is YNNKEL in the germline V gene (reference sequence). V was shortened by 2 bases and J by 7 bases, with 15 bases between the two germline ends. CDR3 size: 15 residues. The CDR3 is CASSQRGIWGNEQFF. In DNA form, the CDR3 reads TGTGCCAGCAGCCAAAGAGGGATTTGGGGTAATGAGCAGTTCTTC.

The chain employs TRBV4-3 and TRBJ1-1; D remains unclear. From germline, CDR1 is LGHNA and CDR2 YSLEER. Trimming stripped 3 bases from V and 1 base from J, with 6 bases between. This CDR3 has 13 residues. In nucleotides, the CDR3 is TGCGCCAGCAGCCACAACAGGAACACTGAAGCTTTCTTT. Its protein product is CASSHNRNTEAFF.